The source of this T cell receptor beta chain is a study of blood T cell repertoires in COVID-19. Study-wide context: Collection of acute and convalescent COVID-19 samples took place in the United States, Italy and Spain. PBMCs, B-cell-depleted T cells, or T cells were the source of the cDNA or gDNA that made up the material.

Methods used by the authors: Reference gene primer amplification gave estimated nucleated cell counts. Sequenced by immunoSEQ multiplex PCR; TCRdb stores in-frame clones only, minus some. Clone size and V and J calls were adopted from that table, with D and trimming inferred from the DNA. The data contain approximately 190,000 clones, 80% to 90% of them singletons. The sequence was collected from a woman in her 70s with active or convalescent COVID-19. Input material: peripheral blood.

For the CDR3, the DNA is TGTGCCAGCAGTGCTCAAGGACTCATCCAAGACAATGAGCAGTTCTTC. Amino acid sequence: CASSAQGLIQDNEQFF. V gene TRBV2 combines with J gene TRBJ2-1; D possibly corresponds to TRBD2 (5 bases). This CDR3 is 16 amino acids long. The V end was cut by 4 bases, the J end by 5 bases, with 18 bases between. CDR1 and CDR2 from the germline V gene are SNHLY and FYNNEI.